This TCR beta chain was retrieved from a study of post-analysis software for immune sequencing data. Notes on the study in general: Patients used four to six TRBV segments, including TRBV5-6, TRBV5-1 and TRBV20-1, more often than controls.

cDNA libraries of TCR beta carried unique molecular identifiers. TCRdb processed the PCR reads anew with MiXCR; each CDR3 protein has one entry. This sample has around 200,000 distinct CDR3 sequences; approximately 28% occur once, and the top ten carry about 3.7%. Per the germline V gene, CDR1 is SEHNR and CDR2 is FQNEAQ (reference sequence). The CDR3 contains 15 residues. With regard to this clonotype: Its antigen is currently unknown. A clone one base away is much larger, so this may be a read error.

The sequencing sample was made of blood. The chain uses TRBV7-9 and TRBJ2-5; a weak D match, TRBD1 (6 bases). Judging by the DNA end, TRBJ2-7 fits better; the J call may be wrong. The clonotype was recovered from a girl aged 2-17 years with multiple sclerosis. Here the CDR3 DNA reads TGTGCCAGCAGCCACAAACCGACAGGTCGGAACGAGCAGTACTTC. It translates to CASSHKPTGRNEQYF.